These T cell receptor beta chains were read from a single sample in a study of early T cells in non-severe SARS-CoV-2 infection. One entry per CDR3 protein results from TCRdb running MiXCR on the 5' RACE reads. The table lists approximately 20,000 distinct CDR3 sequences, 3.5% to 4.5% of them singletons. The sample consisted of whole blood. The source is an adult who was a healthcare worker with PCR-confirmed SARS-CoV-2 infection or an uninfected control (not recorded which). Each CDR3 is given with its conserved first and last residue. D genes are given only for firm matches. Not every row has a clone size; where given, it reads once, few, many or a size class.

size | D | J | V | CDR3 | DNA
many | NA | TRBJ2-7 | TRBV6-5 | CASSLRSINSYEQYF | TGTGCCAGCAGTTTGCGGAGCATCAACTCCTACGAGCAGTACTTC
NA | TRBD2 | TRBJ2-5 | TRBV7-2 | CASSRRTSSETQYF | TGTGCCAGCAGCCGCCGGACTAGCTCTGAGACCCAGTACTTC
many | TRBD1 | TRBJ1-4 | TRBV12-3/TRBV12-4 | CASSFGTGGTGVLNEKLFF | TGTGCCAGCAGTTTCGGTACGGGAGGAACAGGGGTCCTGAATGAAAAACTGTTTTTT
many | TRBD1 | TRBJ2-5 | TRBV5-6 | CASSSDRGWGETQYF | TGTGCCAGCAGCTCAGACAGGGGCTGGGGAGAGACCCAGTACTTC
NA | NA | TRBJ1-1 | TRBV6-4 | CASSQQRNTEAFF | TGTGCCAGCAGCCAACAGCGGAACACTGAAGCTTTCTTT
NA | NA | TRBJ1-4 | TRBV2 | CASSPGTSATNEKLFF | TGTGCCAGCAGTCCCGGGACTTCTGCAACTAATGAAAAACTGTTTTTT
few | TRBD2 | TRBJ2-2 | TRBV4-1 | CASSQASGGHTGELFF | TGCGCCAGCAGCCAAGCTAGCGGGGGCCACACCGGGGAGCTGTTTTTT
many | TRBD1 | TRBJ2-2 | TRBV4-2 | CASSQDNLGQAPTGELFF | TGTGCCAGCAGCCAAGATAATCTGGGACAGGCGCCCACCGGGGAGCTGTTTTTT
few | NA | TRBJ2-5 | TRBV2 | CASSDQGGAETQYF | TGTGCCAGCAGTGATCAGGGTGGCGCAGAGACCCAGTACTTC
NA | TRBD1 | TRBJ1-2 | TRBV2 | CATYRGLSNYGYTF | TGTGCCACTTACAGGGGATTGAGTAACTATGGCTACACCTTC
many | NA | TRBJ1-4 | TRBV19 | CASIDLGDGATNEKLFF | TGTGCCAGTATTGACCTCGGTGACGGCGCAACTAATGAAAAACTGTTTTTT
many | TRBD2 | TRBJ2-1 | TRBV20-1 | CSASSWTSGQNEQFF | TGCAGTGCGTCATCCTGGACTAGCGGACAGAATGAGCAGTTCTTC
many | NA | TRBJ1-4 | TRBV5-5 | CASTTGAVMTAGEKLFF | TGTGCCAGCACTACCGGGGCCGTGATGACCGCTGGTGAAAAACTGTTTTTT
NA | NA | TRBJ2-2 | TRBV5-1 | CASSLAGANTGELFF | TGCGCCAGCAGCTTGGCCGGGGCGAACACCGGGGAGCTGTTTTTT
NA | NA | TRBJ1-1 | TRBV5-6 | CASSLASGRSTEAFF | TGTGCCAGCAGCTTGGCGTCCGGTAGAAGCACTGAAGCTTTCTTT
many | NA | TRBJ2-1 | TRBV5-1 | CASRQETVSYNEQFF | TGCGCCAGCCGCCAAGAGACCGTCTCCTACAATGAGCAGTTCTTC
many | NA | TRBJ2-2 | TRBV5-1 | CASTPPAQGGYSRELFF | TGCGCCAGCACCCCCCCCGCACAGGGGGGGTATAGTCGGGAGCTGTTTTTT
many | TRBD2 | TRBJ2-3 | TRBV7-8 | CASSLGALAGTDTQYF | TGTGCCAGCAGCTTAGGGGCCCTAGCGGGGACAGATACGCAGTATTTT
medium-sized | TRBD2 | TRBJ2-1 | TRBV12-3/TRBV12-4 | CASTQRGRSSYNEQFF | TGTGCCAGCACGCAGCGGGGGAGGAGCTCCTACAATGAGCAGTTCTTC
many | TRBD1 | TRBJ2-5 | TRBV18 | CASSPSPTGSETQYF | TGTGCCAGCTCACCGTCACCGACAGGGAGTGAGACCCAGTACTTC
many | NA | TRBJ1-1 | TRBV12-3/TRBV12-4 | CASSLALPGEAFF | TGTGCCAGCAGTTTAGCGCTTCCGGGGGAAGCTTTCTTT
medium-sized | NA | TRBJ1-4 | TRBV29-1 | CSVASGYEKLFF | TGCAGCGTTGCCTCAGGGTACGAAAAACTGTTTTTT
many | NA | TRBJ2-7 | TRBV20-1 | CSARDRSRAHEQYF | TGCAGTGCTAGAGATCGCTCCAGGGCCCACGAGCAGTACTTC
many | NA | TRBJ2-7 | TRBV7-9 | CASSLAAGPSYEQYF | TGTGCCAGCAGCTTAGCGGCAGGACCCTCCTACGAGCAGTACTTC
many | NA | TRBJ1-1 | TRBV11-2 | CASSSLLISGAPEAFF | TGTGCCAGCAGCTCCCTCCTGATTTCCGGGGCCCCTGAAGCTTTCTTT
many | TRBD1 | TRBJ2-7 | TRBV4-3 | CASSQGDRGLPYEQYF | TGCGCCAGCAGCCAAGGGGACAGGGGGCTTCCCTACGAGCAGTACTTC
many | TRBD2 | TRBJ2-3 | TRBV6-1 | CASSEVPAGTTDTQYF | TGTGCCAGCAGTGAAGTTCCAGCGGGGACCACAGATACGCAGTATTTT
many | NA | TRBJ1-5 | TRBV28 | CASSLAVFGGNQPQHF | TGTGCCAGCAGTTTAGCGGTTTTCGGCGGCAATCAGCCCCAGCATTTT
NA | NA | TRBJ1-2 | TRBV25-1 | CASSEQGRRHGYTF | TGTGCCAGCAGTGAACAGGGACGGCGTCACGGCTACACCTTC
medium-sized | NA | TRBJ1-1 | TRBV7-8 | CASSLAGTEAFF | TGTGCCAGCAGCTTAGCAGGGACTGAAGCTTTCTTT
many | NA | TRBJ1-5 | TRBV12-3/TRBV12-4 | CASSLGTGVNQPQHF | TGTGCCAGCAGTTTGGGGACGGGAGTGAATCAGCCCCAGCATTTT
NA | NA | TRBJ2-2 | TRBV13 | CASSLFHGELFF | TGTGCCAGCAGCTTGTTCCACGGGGAGCTGTTTTTT
many | NA | TRBJ1-1 | TRBV18 | CASSRAPFHETEAFF | TGTGCCAGCTCACGCGCCCCGTTCCATGAGACTGAAGCTTTCTTT
many | NA | TRBJ2-7 | TRBV7-8 | CASSPSRALREQYF | TGTGCCAGCAGCCCCTCCAGGGCCCTGAGAGAGCAGTACTTC
many | NA | TRBJ1-1 | TRBV7-2 | CASSLWAATMNTEAFF | TGTGCCAGCAGCTTATGGGCAGCTACAATGAACACTGAAGCTTTCTTT
few | TRBD1 | TRBJ1-5 | TRBV18 | CASSPTGTDNQPQHF | TGTGCCAGCTCACCTACCGGGACAGACAATCAGCCCCAGCATTTT
NA | NA | TRBJ1-3 | TRBV11-2 | CASSLAWTVGNTIYF | TGTGCCAGCAGCTTAGCCTGGACGGTTGGAAACACCATATATTTT
many | TRBD1 | TRBJ2-3 | TRBV9 | CASSVYEGARADTQYF | TGTGCCAGCAGCGTGTACGAGGGGGCGCGGGCAGATACGCAGTATTTT
many | NA | TRBJ2-5 | TRBV5-1 | CASSSQETQYF | TGCGCCAGCAGCTCACAAGAGACCCAGTACTTC
many | TRBD2 | TRBJ2-7 | TRBV18 | CASSPPLAGRGEQYF | TGTGCCAGCTCACCACCACTAGCGGGGAGGGGCGAGCAGTACTTC
many | NA | TRBJ1-5 | TRBV21-1 | CASSKDGTLLRNQPQHF | TGTGCCAGCAGCAAAGATGGGACTCTTTTAAGGAATCAGCCCCAGCATTTT
NA | TRBD1 | TRBJ2-7 | TRBV5-4 | CASSLEDRVFDEQYF | TGTGCCAGCAGCTTGGAGGACAGGGTTTTCGACGAGCAGTACTTC
few | TRBD1 | TRBJ2-3 | TRBV5-8 | CASSSRTGGTDTQYF | TGTGCCAGCAGCTCGAGGACAGGTGGCACAGATACGCAGTATTTT
many | NA | TRBJ2-7 | TRBV21-1 | CASSKDRGGQYF | TGTGCCAGCAGCAAAGACAGGGGAGGGCAGTACTTC
few | NA | TRBJ1-1 | TRBV12-3/TRBV12-4 | CASSLGRVAEAFF | TGTGCCAGCAGTTTAGGAAGGGTGGCTGAAGCTTTCTTT
many | NA | TRBJ2-7 | TRBV20-1 | CSGLRGGPSRDKQYF | TGCAGTGGCCTGAGAGGGGGTCCTTCGCGCGACAAGCAGTACTTC
many | NA | TRBJ1-5 | TRBV20-1 | CSARVGQSNQPQHF | TGCAGTGCTAGAGTAGGGCAGAGTAATCAGCCCCAGCATTTT